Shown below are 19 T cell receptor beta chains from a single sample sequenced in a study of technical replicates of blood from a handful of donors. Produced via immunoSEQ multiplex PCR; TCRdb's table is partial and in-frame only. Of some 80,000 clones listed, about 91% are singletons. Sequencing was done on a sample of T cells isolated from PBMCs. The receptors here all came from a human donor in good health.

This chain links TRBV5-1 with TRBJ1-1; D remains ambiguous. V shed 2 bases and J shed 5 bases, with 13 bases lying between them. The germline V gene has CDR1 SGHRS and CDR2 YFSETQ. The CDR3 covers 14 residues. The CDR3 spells CASSFLGRETEAFF. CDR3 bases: TGCGCCAGCAGCTTCCTAGGGAGGGAGACTGAAGCTTTCTTT.

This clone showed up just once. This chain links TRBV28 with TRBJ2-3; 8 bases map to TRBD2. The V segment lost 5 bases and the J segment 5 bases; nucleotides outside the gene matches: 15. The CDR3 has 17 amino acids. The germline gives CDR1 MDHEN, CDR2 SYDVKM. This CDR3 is CASSHLAREGQGDTQYF. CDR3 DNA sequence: TGTGCCAGCAGTCATCTAGCACGGGAGGGCCAGGGAGATACGCAGTATTTT.

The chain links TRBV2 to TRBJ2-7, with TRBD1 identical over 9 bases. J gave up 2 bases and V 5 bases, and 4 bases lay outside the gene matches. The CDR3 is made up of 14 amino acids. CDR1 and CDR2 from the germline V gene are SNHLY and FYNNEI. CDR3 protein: CASSRQGGTYEQYF. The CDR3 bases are TGTGCCAGCAGTAGACAGGGGGGGACCTACGAGCAGTACTTC. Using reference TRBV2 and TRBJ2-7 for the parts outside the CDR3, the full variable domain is EPEVTQTPSHQVTQMGQEVILRCVPISNHLYFYWYRQILGQKVEFLVSFYNNEISEKSEIFDDQFSVERPDGSNFTLKIRSTKLEDSAMYFCASSRQGGTYEQYFGPGTRLTVT.

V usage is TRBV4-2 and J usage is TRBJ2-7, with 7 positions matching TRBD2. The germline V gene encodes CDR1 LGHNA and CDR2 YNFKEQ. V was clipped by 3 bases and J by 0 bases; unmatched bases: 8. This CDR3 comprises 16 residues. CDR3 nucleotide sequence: TGTGCCAGCAGCCAGACCCTAGGCGGGGGCTCCTACGAGCAGTACTTC. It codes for CASSQTLGGGSYEQYF.

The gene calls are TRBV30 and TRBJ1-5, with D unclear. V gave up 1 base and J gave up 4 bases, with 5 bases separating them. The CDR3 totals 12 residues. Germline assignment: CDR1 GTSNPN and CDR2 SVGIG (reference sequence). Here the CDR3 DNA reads TGTGCCTGGAGTGCCCCAAATCAGCCCCAGCATTTT. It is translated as CAWSAPNQPQHF.

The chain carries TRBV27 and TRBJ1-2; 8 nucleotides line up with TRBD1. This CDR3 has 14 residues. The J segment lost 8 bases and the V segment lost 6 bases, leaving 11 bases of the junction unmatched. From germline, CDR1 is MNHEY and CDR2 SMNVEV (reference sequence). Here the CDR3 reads CASSPTGGRAGYTF. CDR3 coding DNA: TGTGCCAGCAGCCCTACAGGGGGACGGGCGGGCTACACCTTC.

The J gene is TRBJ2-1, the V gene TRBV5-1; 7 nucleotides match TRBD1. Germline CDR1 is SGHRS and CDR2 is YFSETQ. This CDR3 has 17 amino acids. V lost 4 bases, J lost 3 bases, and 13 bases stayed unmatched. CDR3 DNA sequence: TGCGCCAGCAGCCCTAATACAGGGGTAACCTTCTACAATGAGCAGTTCTTC. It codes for CASSPNTGVTFYNEQFF.

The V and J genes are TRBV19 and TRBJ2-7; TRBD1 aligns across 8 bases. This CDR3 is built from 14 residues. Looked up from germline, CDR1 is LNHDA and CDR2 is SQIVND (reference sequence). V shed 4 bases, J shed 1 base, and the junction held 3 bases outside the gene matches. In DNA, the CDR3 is TGTGCCAGTAGTACGGACAGGGAGTCCTACGAGCAGTACTTC. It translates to CASSTDRESYEQYF. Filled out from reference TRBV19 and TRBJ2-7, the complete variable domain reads DGGITQSPKYLFRKEGQNVTLSCEQNLNHDAMYWYRQDPGQGLRLIYYSQIVNDFQKGDIAEGYSVSREKKESFPLTVTSAQKNPTAFYLCASSTDRESYEQYFGPGTRLTVT.

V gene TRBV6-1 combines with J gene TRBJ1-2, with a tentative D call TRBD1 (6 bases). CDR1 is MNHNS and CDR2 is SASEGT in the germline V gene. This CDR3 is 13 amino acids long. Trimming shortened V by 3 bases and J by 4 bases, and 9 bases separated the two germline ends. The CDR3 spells CASSEGGAYGYTF. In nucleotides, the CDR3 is TGTGCCAGCAGTGAGGGGGGGGCCTATGGCTACACCTTC.

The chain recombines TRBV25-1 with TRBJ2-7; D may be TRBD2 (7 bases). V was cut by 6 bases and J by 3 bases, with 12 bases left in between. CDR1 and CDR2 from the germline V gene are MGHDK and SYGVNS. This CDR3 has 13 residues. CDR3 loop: CASSRGALYEQYF. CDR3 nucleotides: TGTGCCAGCAGCCGGGGGGCGCTCTACGAGCAGTACTTC.

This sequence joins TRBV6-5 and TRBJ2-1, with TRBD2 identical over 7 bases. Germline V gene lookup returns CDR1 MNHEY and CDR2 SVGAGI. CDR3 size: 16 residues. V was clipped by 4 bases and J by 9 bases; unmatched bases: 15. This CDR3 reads CASSLRTGGYYGEQFF. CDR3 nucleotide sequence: TGTGCCAGCAGTTTGAGGACGGGGGGTTATTACGGTGAGCAGTTCTTC.

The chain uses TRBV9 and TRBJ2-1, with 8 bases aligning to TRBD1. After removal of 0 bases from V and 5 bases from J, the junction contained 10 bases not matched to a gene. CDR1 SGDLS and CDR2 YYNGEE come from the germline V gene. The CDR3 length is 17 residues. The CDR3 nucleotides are TGTGCCAGCAGCGTAGGATTTTGGACAGGGCTCAACAATGAGCAGTTCTTC. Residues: CASSVGFWTGLNNEQFF.

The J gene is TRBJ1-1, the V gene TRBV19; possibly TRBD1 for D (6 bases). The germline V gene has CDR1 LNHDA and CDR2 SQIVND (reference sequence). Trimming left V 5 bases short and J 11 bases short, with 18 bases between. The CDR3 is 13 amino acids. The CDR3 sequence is CASSLQTEGEAFF. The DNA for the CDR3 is TGTGCCAGTAGTCTCCAGACCGAGGGGGAGGCTTTCTTT.

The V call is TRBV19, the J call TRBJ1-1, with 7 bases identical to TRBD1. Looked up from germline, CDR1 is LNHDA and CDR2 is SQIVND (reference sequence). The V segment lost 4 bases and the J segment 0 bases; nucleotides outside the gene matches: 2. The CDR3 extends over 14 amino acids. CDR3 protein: CASSRQGVNTEAFF. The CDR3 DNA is TGTGCCAGTAGTAGGCAGGGGGTGAACACTGAAGCTTTCTTT.

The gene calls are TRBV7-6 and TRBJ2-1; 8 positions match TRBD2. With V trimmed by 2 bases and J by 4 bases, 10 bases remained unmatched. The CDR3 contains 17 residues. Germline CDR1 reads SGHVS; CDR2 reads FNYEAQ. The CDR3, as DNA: TGTGCCAGCAGCTTACACCTTAAGCGGGAGCTTTACAATGAGCAGTTCTTC. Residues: CASSLHLKRELYNEQFF.

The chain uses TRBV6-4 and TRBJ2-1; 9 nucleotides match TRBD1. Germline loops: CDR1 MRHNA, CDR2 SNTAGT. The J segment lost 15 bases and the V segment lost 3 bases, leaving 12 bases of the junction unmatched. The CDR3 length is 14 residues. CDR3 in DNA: TGTGCCAGCAGTGAATTAGTCACAGGGGGCAGGCTGTTCTTC. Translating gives CASSELVTGGRLFF.

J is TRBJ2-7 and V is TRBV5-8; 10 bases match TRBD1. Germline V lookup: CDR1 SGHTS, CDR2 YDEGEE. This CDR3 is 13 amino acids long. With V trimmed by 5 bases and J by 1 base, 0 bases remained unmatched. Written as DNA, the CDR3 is TGTGCCAGCAGGGACAGGGGGTCCTACGAGCAGTACTTC. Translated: CASRDRGSYEQYF.

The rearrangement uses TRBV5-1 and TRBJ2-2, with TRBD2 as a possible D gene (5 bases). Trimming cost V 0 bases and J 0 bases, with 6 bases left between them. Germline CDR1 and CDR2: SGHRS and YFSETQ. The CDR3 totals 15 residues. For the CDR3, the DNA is TGCGCCAGCAGCTTGGGGGAGTCGAACACCGGGGAGCTGTTTTTT. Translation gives CASSLGESNTGELFF.

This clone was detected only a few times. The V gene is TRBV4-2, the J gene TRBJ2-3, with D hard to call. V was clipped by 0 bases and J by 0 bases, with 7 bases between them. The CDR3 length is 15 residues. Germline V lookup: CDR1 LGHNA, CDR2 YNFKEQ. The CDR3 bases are TGTGCCAGCAGCCAAGAACGGTATAGCACAGATACGCAGTATTTT. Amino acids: CASSQERYSTDTQYF.